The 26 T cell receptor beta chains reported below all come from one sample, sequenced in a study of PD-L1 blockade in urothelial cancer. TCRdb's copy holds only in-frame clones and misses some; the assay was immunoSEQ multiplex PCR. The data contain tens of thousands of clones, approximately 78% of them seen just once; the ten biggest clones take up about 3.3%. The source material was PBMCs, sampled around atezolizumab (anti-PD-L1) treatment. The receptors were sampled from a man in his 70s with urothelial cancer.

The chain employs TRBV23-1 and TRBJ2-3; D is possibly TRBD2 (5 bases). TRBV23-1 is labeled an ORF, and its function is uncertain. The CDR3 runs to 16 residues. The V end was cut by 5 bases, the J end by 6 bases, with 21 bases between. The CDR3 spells CASSERTRSKADTQYF. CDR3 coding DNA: TGCGCCAGCAGTGAACGGACTCGATCAAAGGCTGATACGCAGTATTTT.

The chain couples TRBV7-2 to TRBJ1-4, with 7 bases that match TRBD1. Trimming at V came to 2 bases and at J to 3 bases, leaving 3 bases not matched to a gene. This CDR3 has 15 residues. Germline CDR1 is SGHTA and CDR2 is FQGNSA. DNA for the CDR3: TGTGCCAGCAGCTTAAAGACAGGGCCTAATGAAAAACTGTTTTTT. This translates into CASSLKTGPNEKLFF.

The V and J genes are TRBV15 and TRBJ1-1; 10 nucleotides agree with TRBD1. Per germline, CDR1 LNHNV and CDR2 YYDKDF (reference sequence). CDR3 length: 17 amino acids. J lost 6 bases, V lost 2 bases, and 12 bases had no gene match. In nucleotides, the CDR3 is TGTGCCACCAGCAGAATAGGAGCGACAGGGGGCGGATCTGAAGCTTTCTTT. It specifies CATSRIGATGGGSEAFF.

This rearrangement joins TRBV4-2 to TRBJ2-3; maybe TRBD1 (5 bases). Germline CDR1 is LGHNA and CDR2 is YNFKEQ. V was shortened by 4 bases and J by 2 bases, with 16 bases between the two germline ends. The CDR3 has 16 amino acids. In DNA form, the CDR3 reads TGTGCCAGCAGCCTCCAGGGCCAGGCCTACACAGATACGCAGTATTTT. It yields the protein CASSLQGQAYTDTQYF.

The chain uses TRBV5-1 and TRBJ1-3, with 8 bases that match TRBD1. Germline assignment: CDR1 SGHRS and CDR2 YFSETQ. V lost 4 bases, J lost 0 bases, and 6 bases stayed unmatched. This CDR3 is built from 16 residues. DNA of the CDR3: TGCGCCAGCAGCCCTCGACAGGGGAGCTCTGGAAACACCATATATTTT. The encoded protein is CASSPRQGSSGNTIYF.

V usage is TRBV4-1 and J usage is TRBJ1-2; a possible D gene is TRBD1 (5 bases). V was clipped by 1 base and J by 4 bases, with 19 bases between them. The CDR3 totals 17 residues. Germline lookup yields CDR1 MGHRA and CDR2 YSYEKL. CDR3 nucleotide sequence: TGCGCCAGCAGCCAAGGACCAGTAGACAGACGCTCCTATGGCTACACCTTC. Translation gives CASSQGPVDRRSYGYTF.

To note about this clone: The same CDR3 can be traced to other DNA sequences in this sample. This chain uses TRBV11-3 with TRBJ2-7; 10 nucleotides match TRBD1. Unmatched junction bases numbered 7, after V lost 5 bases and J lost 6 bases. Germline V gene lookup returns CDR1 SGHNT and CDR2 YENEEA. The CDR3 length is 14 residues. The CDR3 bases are TGTGCCAGCAGCCCGGGACAGGGGTCTAGCGAGCAGTACTTC. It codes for CASSPGQGSSEQYF. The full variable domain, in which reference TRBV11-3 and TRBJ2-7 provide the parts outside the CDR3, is EAGVVQSPRYKIIEKKQPVAFWCNPISGHNTLYWYLQNLGQGPELLIRYENEEAVDDSQLPKDRFSAERLKGVDSTLKIQPAELGDSAVYLCASSPGQGSSEQYFGPGTRLTVT.

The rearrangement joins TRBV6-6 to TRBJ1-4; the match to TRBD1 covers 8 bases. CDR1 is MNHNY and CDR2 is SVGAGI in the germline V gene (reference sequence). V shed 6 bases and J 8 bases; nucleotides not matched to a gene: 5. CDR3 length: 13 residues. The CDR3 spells CASRGTGQEKLFF. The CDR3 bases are TGTGCCAGCAGAGGGACAGGACAGGAAAAACTGTTTTTT.

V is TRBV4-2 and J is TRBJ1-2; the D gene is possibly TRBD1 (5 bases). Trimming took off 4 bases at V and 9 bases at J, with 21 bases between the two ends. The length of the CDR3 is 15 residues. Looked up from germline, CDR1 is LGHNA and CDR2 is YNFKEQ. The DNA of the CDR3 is TGTGCCAGCAGCCCCCAAGTGGGGCCAACCCAGAGCTACACCTTC. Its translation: CASSPQVGPTQSYTF.

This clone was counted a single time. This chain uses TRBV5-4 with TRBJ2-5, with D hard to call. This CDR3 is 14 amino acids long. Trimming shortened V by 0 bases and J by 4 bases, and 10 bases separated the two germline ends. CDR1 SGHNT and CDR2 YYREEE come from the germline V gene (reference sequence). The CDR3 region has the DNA TGTGCCAGCAGCTTGGAGGCCTCGGGAGAGACCCAGTACTTC. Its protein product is CASSLEASGETQYF.

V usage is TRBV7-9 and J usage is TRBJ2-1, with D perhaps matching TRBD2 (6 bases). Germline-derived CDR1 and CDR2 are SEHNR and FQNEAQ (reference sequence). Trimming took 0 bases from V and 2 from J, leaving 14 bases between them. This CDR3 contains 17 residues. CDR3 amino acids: CASSLALGGVTYNEQFF. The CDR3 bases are TGTGCCAGCAGCTTAGCTTTAGGCGGGGTGACCTACAATGAGCAGTTCTTC.

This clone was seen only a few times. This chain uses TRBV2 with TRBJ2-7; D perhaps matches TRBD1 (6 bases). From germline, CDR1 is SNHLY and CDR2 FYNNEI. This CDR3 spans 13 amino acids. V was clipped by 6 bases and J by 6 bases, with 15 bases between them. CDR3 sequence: CASSETGFGEQYF. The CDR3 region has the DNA TGTGCCAGCAGCGAGACAGGTTTCGGCGAGCAGTACTTC.

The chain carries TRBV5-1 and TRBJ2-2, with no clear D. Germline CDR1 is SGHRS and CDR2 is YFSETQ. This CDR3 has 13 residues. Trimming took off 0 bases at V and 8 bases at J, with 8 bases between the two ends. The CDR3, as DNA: TGCGCCAGCAGCTTGGTTCTAAGTGGGGAGCTGTTTTTT. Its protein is CASSLVLSGELFF. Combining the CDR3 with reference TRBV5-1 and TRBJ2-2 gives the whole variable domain KAGVTQTPRYLIKTRGQQVTLSCSPISGHRSVSWYQQTPGQGLQFLFEYFSETQRNKGNFPGRFSGRQFSNSRSEMNVSTLELGDSALYLCASSLVLSGELFFGEGSRLTVL.

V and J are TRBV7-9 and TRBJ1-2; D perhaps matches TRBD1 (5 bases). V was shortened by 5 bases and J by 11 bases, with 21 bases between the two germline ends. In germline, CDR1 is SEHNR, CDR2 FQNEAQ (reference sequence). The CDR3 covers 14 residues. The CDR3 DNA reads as TGTGCCAGCAGCGGGGCGTCCGGGAGAGGAGTTTACACCTTC. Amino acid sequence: CASSGASGRGVYTF.

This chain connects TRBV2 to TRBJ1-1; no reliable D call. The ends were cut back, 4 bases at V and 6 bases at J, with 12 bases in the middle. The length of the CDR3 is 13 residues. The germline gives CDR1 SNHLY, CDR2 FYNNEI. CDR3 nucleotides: TGTGCCAGCAGTGTAACAGTCCCCTCTGAAGCTTTCTTT. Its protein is CASSVTVPSEAFF.

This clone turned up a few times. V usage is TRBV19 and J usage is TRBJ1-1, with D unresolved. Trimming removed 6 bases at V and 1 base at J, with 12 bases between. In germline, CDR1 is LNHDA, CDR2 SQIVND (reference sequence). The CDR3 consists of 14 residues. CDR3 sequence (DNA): TGTGCCAGTAGCCCAAATATGGCGAACACTGAAGCTTTCTTT. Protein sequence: CASSPNMANTEAFF. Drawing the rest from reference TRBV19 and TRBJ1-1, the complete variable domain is DGGITQSPKYLFRKEGQNVTLSCEQNLNHDAMYWYRQDPGQGLRLIYYSQIVNDFQKGDIAEGYSVSREKKESFPLTVTSAQKNPTAFYLCASSPNMANTEAFFGQGTRLTVV.

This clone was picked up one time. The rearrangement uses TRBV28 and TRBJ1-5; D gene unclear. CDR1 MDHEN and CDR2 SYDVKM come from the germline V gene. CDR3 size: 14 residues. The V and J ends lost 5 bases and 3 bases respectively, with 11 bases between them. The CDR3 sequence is CASSLADFNQPQHF. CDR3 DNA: TGTGCCAGCAGTCTGGCGGATTTCAATCAGCCCCAGCATTTT.

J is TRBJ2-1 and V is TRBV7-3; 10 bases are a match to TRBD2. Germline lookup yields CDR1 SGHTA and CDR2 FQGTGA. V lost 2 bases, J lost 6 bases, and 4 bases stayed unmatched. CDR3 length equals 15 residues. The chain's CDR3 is CASSLGLAGVNEQFF. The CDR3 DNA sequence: TGTGCCAGCAGCTTAGGGCTAGCGGGGGTCAATGAGCAGTTCTTC.

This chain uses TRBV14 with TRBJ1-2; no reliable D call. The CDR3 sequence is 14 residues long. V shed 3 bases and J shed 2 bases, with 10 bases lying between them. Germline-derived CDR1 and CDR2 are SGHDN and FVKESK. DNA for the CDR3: TGTGCCAGCAGCCAGGTGGGCTTAAACTATGGCTACACCTTC. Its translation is CASSQVGLNYGYTF.

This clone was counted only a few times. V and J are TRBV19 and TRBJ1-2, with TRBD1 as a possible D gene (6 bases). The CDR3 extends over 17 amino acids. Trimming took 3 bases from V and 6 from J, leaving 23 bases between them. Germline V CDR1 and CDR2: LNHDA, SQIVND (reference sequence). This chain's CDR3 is CASSIGDSQGMSNGYTF. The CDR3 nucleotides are TGTGCCAGTAGTATTGGAGACTCACAGGGAATGTCAAATGGCTACACCTTC.

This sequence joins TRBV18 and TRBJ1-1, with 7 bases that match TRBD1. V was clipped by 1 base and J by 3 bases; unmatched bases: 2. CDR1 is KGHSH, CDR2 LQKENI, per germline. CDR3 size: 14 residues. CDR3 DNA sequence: TGTGCCAGCTCACCACGGGACAGAGACACTGAAGCTTTCTTT. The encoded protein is CASSPRDRDTEAFF.

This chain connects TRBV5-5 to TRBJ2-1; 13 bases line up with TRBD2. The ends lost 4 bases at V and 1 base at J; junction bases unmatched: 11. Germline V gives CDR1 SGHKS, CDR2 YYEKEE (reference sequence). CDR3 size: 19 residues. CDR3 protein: CASSLVGLAGVWSYNEQFF. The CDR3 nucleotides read TGTGCCAGCAGCCTGGTCGGACTAGCGGGAGTCTGGTCCTACAATGAGCAGTTCTTC.

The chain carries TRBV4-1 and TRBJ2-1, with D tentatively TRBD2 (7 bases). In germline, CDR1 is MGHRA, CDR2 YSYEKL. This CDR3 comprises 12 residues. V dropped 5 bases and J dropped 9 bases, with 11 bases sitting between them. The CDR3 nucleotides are TGCGCCAGCAGCGGTAGGGGGGGTGAGCAGTTCTTC. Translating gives CASSGRGGEQFF.

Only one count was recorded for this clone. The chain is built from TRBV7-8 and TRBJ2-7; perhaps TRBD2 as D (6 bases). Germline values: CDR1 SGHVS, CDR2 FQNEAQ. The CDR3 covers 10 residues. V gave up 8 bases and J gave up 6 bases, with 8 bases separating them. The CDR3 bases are TGTGCCAGCGGGGAGGTCGAGCAGTACTTC. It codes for CASGEVEQYF.

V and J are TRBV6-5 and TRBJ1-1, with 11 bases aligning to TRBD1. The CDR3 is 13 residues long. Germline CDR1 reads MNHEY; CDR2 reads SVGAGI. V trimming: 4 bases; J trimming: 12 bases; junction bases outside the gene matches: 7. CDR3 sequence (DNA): TGTGCCAGCAGTTCAGGACAGGGGGCGCGGACTTTCTTT. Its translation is CASSSGQGARTFF.

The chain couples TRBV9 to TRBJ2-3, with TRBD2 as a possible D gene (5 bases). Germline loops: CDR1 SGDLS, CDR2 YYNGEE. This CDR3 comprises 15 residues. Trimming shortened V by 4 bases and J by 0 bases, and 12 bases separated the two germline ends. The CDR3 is CASSPRTGSTDTQYF. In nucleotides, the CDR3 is TGTGCCAGCAGCCCCCGGACGGGGAGCACAGATACGCAGTATTTT.